A selection of T cell receptor beta chains follows, all from one sample in a study of blood T cell repertoires in COVID-19. Clones were sequenced by immunoSEQ multiplex PCR, and TCRdb holds only the in-frame ones, with some missing. This table holds around 230,000 clones, approximately 91% found once. Material for sequencing was peripheral blood. These receptors all come from a man aged 40-49 years with acute or convalescent COVID-19. Both conserved end residues are part of each CDR3. D genes are given only for firm matches. Only part of the rows carry a size: once, few, many, or a class if the clone is expanded.

>-|TRBV30|once|TRBJ1-2
TGTGCCTGGAGTGTTTCAGCTAACTATGGCTACACCTTC
CAWSVSANYGYTF
>TRBD1|TRBV5-1|-|TRBJ2-1
TGCGCCAGCAGCCGATTCCCGGGACAGGGGTTTAATGAGCAGTTCTTC
CASSRFPGQGFNEQFF
>TRBD2|TRBV7-3|-|TRBJ2-1
TGTGCCAGCAGCCCCGGGGGGCGGGAGGGAAGTGAGCAGTTCTTC
CASSPGGREGSEQFF
>-|TRBV4-2|-|TRBJ2-3
TGTGCCAGCAGCCCGGGACTCCGAGGGGCCACAGATACGCAGTATTTT
CASSPGLRGATDTQYF
>-|TRBV4-1|-|TRBJ1-2
TGCGCCAGCAGCCAAGATCAAACAGGGCAAAGTGATGGCTACACCTTC
CASSQDQTGQSDGYTF
>TRBD1|TRBV5-1|-|TRBJ2-5
TGCGCCAGCAGTTCAGGGGGCGGTCAAGAGACCCAGTACTTC
CASSSGGGQETQYF
>-|TRBV7-8|-|TRBJ2-7
TGTGCCAGCAGCACAGGCCGGGCCTACGAGCAGTACTTC
CASSTGRAYEQYF
>TRBD2|TRBV4-2|-|TRBJ2-3
TGTGCCAGCAGCCAAGGAGGGAGGGCCGGGGATACGCAGTATTTT
CASSQGGRAGDTQYF
>-|TRBV7-8|-|TRBJ1-4
TGTGCCAGCAGCCCCAGGGGTGAAAAACTGTTTTTT
CASSPRGEKLFF
>TRBD1|TRBV6-6|-|TRBJ1-2
TGTGCCAGCAGTTACGGGGACAGGATCTATGGCTACACCTTC
CASSYGDRIYGYTF
>-|TRBV9|-|TRBJ2-1
TGTGCCAGCAGCGTAAGTCCCGCGGGCAATGAGCAGTTCTTC
CASSVSPAGNEQFF
>-|TRBV11-2|-|TRBJ1-2
TGTGCCAGCAGCCGACACGCTGACGGCTACACCTTC
CASSRHADGYTF
>TRBD2|TRBV2|once|TRBJ2-3
TGTGCCAGAACAGAGACTAGCGGGAGCACAGATACGCAGTATTTT
CARTETSGSTDTQYF
>-|TRBV10-2|-|TRBJ1-2
TGCGCCAGCAGAGGGGACACCTTCCCCTATGGCTACACCTTC
CASRGDTFPYGYTF
>-|TRBV9|-|TRBJ1-6
TGTGCCAGCAGCGTAGACGGCTCCTATAATTCACCCCTCCACTTT
CASSVDGSYNSPLHF
>-|TRBV2|-|TRBJ2-3
TGTGCCAGCACCGAGGAGAGGGCCACAGATACGCAGTATTTT
CASTEERATDTQYF
>-|TRBV19|-|TRBJ2-5
TGTGCCAGCGGCGAAACAGGATGGGAGACCCAGTACTTC
CASGETGWETQYF
>TRBD1|TRBV19|-|TRBJ1-4
TGTGCCAGTGCAGGACAGGGTGGCGAAAAACTGTTTTTT
CASAGQGGEKLFF
>-|TRBV6-5|-|TRBJ1-2
TGTGCCAGCAGTTACCCCCAGGGGTGGGGCTACACCTTC
CASSYPQGWGYTF
>TRBD1|TRBV13|-|TRBJ1-4
TGTGCCAGCAGCTTAGACGCCGGGACAGACGTAAGATTT
CASSLDAGTDVRF
>TRBD1|TRBV19|-|TRBJ2-3
TGTGCCAGCTTAGGGACCCGACAGGGGGCTATGGATACGCAGTATTTT
CASLGTRQGAMDTQYF
>TRBD1|TRBV18|-|TRBJ1-5
TGTGCCAGCTCACCACTCTCCGGGACAGGGTTAGCCAATCAGCCCCAGCATTTT
CASSPLSGTGLANQPQHF
>TRBD1|TRBV10-3|-|TRBJ2-3
TGTGCCATCAGTGAGAGCTCAGGGGGCGAGACAGATACGCAGTATTTT
CAISESSGGETDTQYF
>TRBD1|TRBV6-2/TRBV6-3|-|TRBJ1-1
TGTGCCAGCAGCGTACAGGGGATGAACACTGAAGCTTTCTTT
CASSVQGMNTEAFF
>-|TRBV28|-|TRBJ1-5
TGTGCCAGCAGTTTTGGCACGTATAGCAATCAGCCCCAGCATTTT
CASSFGTYSNQPQHF
>-|TRBV2|-|TRBJ2-7
TGTGCCAGCAATGACCCTAAGGAGAGGAGCTACGAGCAGTACTTC
CASNDPKERSYEQYF
>-|TRBV7-3|-|TRBJ2-3
TGTGCCAGCAGCCCAGATCCCACAGATACGCAGTATTTT
CASSPDPTDTQYF
>TRBD1|TRBV10-2|-|TRBJ2-2
TGCGCCAGCACTCCGGGACAGGGCGCAATCGGGGAGCTGTTTTTT
CASTPGQGAIGELFF
>-|TRBV5-3|-|TRBJ2-1
TGTGCCAGAAGCGCACTGACTAGTGTTGGCTACAATGAGCAGTTCTTC
CARSALTSVGYNEQFF
>-|TRBV29-1|-|TRBJ2-1
TGCAGCGTTGTCCCACTAGTCCGCAATGAGCAGTTCTTC
CSVVPLVRNEQFF
>TRBD1|TRBV27|-|TRBJ1-4
TGTGCCAGTACGACGGGACAGAAAAATGAAAAACTGTTTTTT
CASTTGQKNEKLFF
>-|TRBV21-1|-|TRBJ2-7
TGTGCCAGCAGCAGCCCCCGGAGGGCTTACGAGCAGTACTTC
CASSSPRRAYEQYF
>TRBD1|TRBV4-3|once|TRBJ2-7
TGCGCCAGCAGTCCATATCGGGGACAGGCAACCTACGAGCAGTACTTC
CASSPYRGQATYEQYF
>TRBD2|TRBV24-1|-|TRBJ2-7
TGTGCCACCAGTGTGGCGGGAGCTCGGGAGCAGTACTTC
CATSVAGAREQYF
>TRBD2|TRBV7-6|once|TRBJ2-1
TGTGCCAGCAGCTTTGGATGGGGGAGGGGACTTTTGGATGAGCAGTTCTTC
CASSFGWGRGLLDEQFF
>-|TRBV9|-|TRBJ2-3
TGTGCCAGCAGCGATTTAGCGGAAGGGGATACGCAGTATTTT
CASSDLAEGDTQYF
>TRBD1|TRBV19|-|TRBJ2-1
TGTGCCAGTAGTTCCGGGGGACAGGGTAGCGATGAGCAGTTCTTC
CASSSGGQGSDEQFF
>-|TRBV12-3/TRBV12-4|-|TRBJ2-1
TGTGCCAGCAGGCTGGGAGGCAATGAGCAGTTCTTC
CASRLGGNEQFF
>-|TRBV5-1|-|TRBJ1-4
TGCGCCAGCAGCGCACAGGGAGTAAGGATTAATGAAAAACTGTTTTTT
CASSAQGVRINEKLFF
>TRBD1|TRBV30|-|TRBJ2-2
TGTGCCTGGAGTGACAGGGGTACCGGGGAGCTGTTTTTT
CAWSDRGTGELFF
>-|TRBV7-2|-|TRBJ2-3
TGTACCAGCAGCTTACCCGGAGGGGTAGATACGCAGTATTTT
CTSSLPGGVDTQYF
>TRBD1|TRBV6-5|-|TRBJ2-2
TGTGCCAGCAGTTACTCTTCAGGGGGCCTAGGGGAGCTGTTTTTT
CASSYSSGGLGELFF
>TRBD1|TRBV2|-|TRBJ2-1
TGTGCCAGGCGGGACAGGGGTTACAATGAGCAGTTCTTC
CARRDRGYNEQFF
>-|TRBV19|-|TRBJ1-5
TGTGCCAGTAGTTCAACCGGCGGGCAGCCCCAGCATTTT
CASSSTGGQPQHF
>TRBD1|TRBV6-4|many|TRBJ2-5
TGTGCCAGCAGTGCGGGACAGGGGCAAGAGACCCAGTACTTC
CASSAGQGQETQYF
>TRBD1|TRBV28|once|TRBJ2-1
TGTGCCAGCCACCCCTTGGGACAGCAGGACAATGAGCAGTTCTTC
CASHPLGQQDNEQFF
>TRBD2|TRBV3-1/TRBV3-2|-|TRBJ2-1
TGTGCCAGCAGCCCCCTCCCGGGCGGGGGGGCTATCTACAATGAGCAGTTCTTC
CASSPLPGGGAIYNEQFF
>TRBD1|TRBV14|-|TRBJ1-4
TGTGCCAGCAGCCAAGACTGGGACAGGGATGAAAAACTGTTTTTT
CASSQDWDRDEKLFF
>TRBD1|TRBV5-8|-|TRBJ2-1
TGTGCCAGCAGCTGGGACAGGGGTGGATACAATGAGCAGTTCTTC
CASSWDRGGYNEQFF
>-|TRBV10-1|-|TRBJ1-4
TGCGCCAGCACCCTGGGCTTCCTTCAAGACGGTGAAAAACTGTTTTTT
CASTLGFLQDGEKLFF
>TRBD1|TRBV4-1|few|TRBJ1-5
TGCGCCAGCACCCAAGGCCGGGACAGGGATCAGCCCCAGCATTTT
CASTQGRDRDQPQHF
>-|TRBV7-6|-|TRBJ2-1
TGTGCCAGCAGCCCCGGGTCGACTTCCAATGAGCAGTTCTTC
CASSPGSTSNEQFF
>TRBD1|TRBV2|-|TRBJ1-5
TGTGCCAGCGGGACAGGGCTTTTAGGGCAGCCCCAGCATTTT
CASGTGLLGQPQHF
>-|TRBV7-9|-|TRBJ1-6
TGTGCCAGCAGCTTTTTAGCTCTCCCCCTCCACTTT
CASSFLALPLHF
>-|TRBV10-3|-|TRBJ2-3
TGTGCCATCAGTGAGTCACCGGGGAAGAGGACAGATACGCAGTATTTT
CAISESPGKRTDTQYF